What follows is one T cell receptor beta chain and its context. The data are from a study of blood T cell repertoires in COVID-19. Study-level information: T cells, B-cell-depleted T cells, or PBMCs provided the cDNA or gDNA that served as material.

Only in-frame clones appear in the TCRdb table, and some are missing; sequencing was by immunoSEQ multiplex PCR. The table has about 50,000 clones, more than 75% seen once; the top ten hold 15% to 20%. Sequencing was carried out using peripheral blood. This sequence was found in a human donor in a cohort sampled during active COVID-19.

CDR3 in DNA: TGCGCCAGCAGCCACCCCCCCGCAAGCCCAGATACGCAGTATTTT. Protein sequence: CASSHPPASPDTQYF. The chain carries TRBV4-1 and TRBJ2-3; D unresolved. CDR1 is MGHRA and CDR2 is YSYEKL in the germline V gene. The CDR3 consists of 15 residues. V was trimmed by 3 bases and J by 4 bases, leaving 14 bases between them.